The clone carrying this TCR beta chain appeared a single time. The protocol was immunoSEQ multiplex PCR, while the TCRdb copy is restricted to in-frame clones and leaves out a portion. In the table there are about 200,000 clones, around nine tenths of which are singletons. V was trimmed by 8 bases and J by 3 bases, leaving 16 bases between them. The CDR3 length is 14 residues. Germline CDR1 reads SGHAT; CDR2 reads FQNNGV. The data stem from a study of blood T cell repertoires in COVID-19. The sequenced sample consisted of peripheral blood. This clonotype was sampled from a woman in her thirties or forties who had recovered from COVID-19. This chain connects TRBV11-2 to TRBJ2-5; TRBD2 is a possible D gene (5 bases). The CDR3 here is CASAMVGVEETQYF. CDR3 DNA: TGTGCCAGCGCCATGGTCGGGGTTGAAGAGACCCAGTACTTC.